The 21 T cell receptor beta chains below were found in one sample sequenced in a study of blood T cell repertoires in COVID-19. Libraries were prepared by immunoSEQ multiplex PCR; TCRdb keeps only in-frame clonotypes and omits some of them. Of about 490,000 clones listed, approximately 85% are singletons. Sequencing used peripheral blood. These TCRs come from a human donor in a cohort sampled during active COVID-19.

V usage is TRBV5-4 and J usage is TRBJ2-5, with D tentatively TRBD1 (6 bases). The V gene lost 5 bases and the J gene lost 5 bases, with 13 bases spanning the gap. The CDR3 is 13 residues long. Germline V gene data show CDR1 as SGHNT and CDR2 as YYREEE (reference sequence). The CDR3 spells CASRNRERETQYF. The DNA of the CDR3 is TGTGCCAGCAGGAACAGGGAGAGGGAGACCCAGTACTTC.

The chain links TRBV7-3 to TRBJ2-1; TRBD2 matches 13 bases. CDR1 is SGHTA and CDR2 is FQGTGA in the germline V gene. V gave up 5 bases and J gave up 7 bases; unmatched junction bases: 8. The CDR3 has 16 residues. The CDR3 protein is CASSPRTSGSRNEQFF. The CDR3 nucleotides read TGTGCCAGCAGCCCCCGGACTAGCGGGAGTAGAAATGAGCAGTTCTTC.

The V and J genes are TRBV19 and TRBJ1-6; maybe TRBD1 (6 bases). The CDR3 has 14 residues. With 3 bases removed from V and 10 bases from J, the gap between germline ends came to 13 bases. Germline V gene lookup returns CDR1 LNHDA and CDR2 SQIVND (reference sequence). CDR3 in amino acids: CASSIGAGGSPLHF. DNA for the CDR3: TGTGCCAGTAGTATCGGAGCGGGGGGCTCACCCCTCCACTTT.

This clone came up a few times. The V and J genes are TRBV6-5 and TRBJ1-1, with a weak D call TRBD1 (5 bases). CDR1 and CDR2 from the germline V gene are MNHEY and SVGAGI. Trimming cost V 9 bases and J 1 base, with 12 bases left between them. The CDR3 consists of 13 residues. In nucleotides, the CDR3 is TGTGCCAGTCAAGGGGATGGGAACACTGAAGCTTTCTTT. It yields the protein CASQGDGNTEAFF.

This chain's CDR3 is CASSKRLVTGNTIYF. The CDR3 DNA is TGTGCCAGCAGTAAACGGTTGGTTACTGGAAACACCATATATTTT. This rearrangement joins TRBV7-6 to TRBJ1-3, with D unresolved. Trimming pared 6 bases from V and 2 bases from J, leaving 14 bases between. The CDR3 has 15 residues. Germline V gene sequence: CDR1 SGHVS, CDR2 FNYEAQ.

This chain links TRBV28 with TRBJ1-2; 11 bases align to TRBD1. The CDR3 is 15 amino acids. Looked up from germline, CDR1 is MDHEN and CDR2 is SYDVKM. V trimming: 7 bases; J trimming: 8 bases; junction bases outside the gene matches: 12. CDR3 bases: TGTGCCAGCACCCCGGGAGGGACAGGGGGACGCGGCTACACCTTC. This sequence encodes CASTPGGTGGRGYTF.

The chain links TRBV5-1 to TRBJ1-2; the match to TRBD1 covers 9 bases. This CDR3 spans 15 amino acids. Germline V gives CDR1 SGHRS, CDR2 YFSETQ. The J segment lost 5 bases and the V segment lost 3 bases, leaving 8 bases of the junction unmatched. The CDR3 bases are TGCGCCAGCAGCTACGGGACAGGGAATCGATATGGCTACACCTTC. Translation: CASSYGTGNRYGYTF.

V gene TRBV11-3 combines with J gene TRBJ1-1; TRBD1 is a possible D gene (6 bases). Deletions cut 4 bases from V and 4 bases from J, with 16 bases between. CDR1 is SGHNT and CDR2 is YENEEA in the germline V gene. CDR3 length: 15 residues. CDR3 residues: CASSSGGGRSTEAFF. CDR3 in DNA: TGTGCCAGCAGCTCGGGAGGGGGGCGAAGCACTGAAGCTTTCTTT. Full variable domain (outside the CDR3, taken from reference TRBV11-3 and TRBJ1-1): EAGVVQSPRYKIIEKKQPVAFWCNPISGHNTLYWYLQNLGQGPELLIRYENEEAVDDSQLPKDRFSAERLKGVDSTLKIQPAELGDSAVYLCASSSGGGRSTEAFFGQGTRLTVV.

This clone was seen a handful of times. The V gene is TRBV9, the J gene TRBJ2-2; 13 bases are shared with TRBD2. This CDR3 spans 15 amino acids. The trim removed 4 bases at V and 7 bases at J, leaving 4 bases unmatched. Germline assignment: CDR1 SGDLS and CDR2 YYNGEE. The CDR3 DNA reads TGTGCCAGCAGCCCCCGGACTAGCGGGAGCGGGGAGCTGTTTTTT. Its protein is CASSPRTSGSGELFF.

This chain joins TRBV19 and TRBJ2-1; 13 positions match TRBD2. The germline CDR1 and CDR2 sequences are LNHDA and SQIVND (reference sequence). The CDR3 loop spans 19 amino acids. V lost 4 bases and J lost 0; bases outside the gene matches: 9. CDR3 sequence: CASSTGLAGEPSSYNEQFF. The CDR3 DNA reads TGTGCCAGTAGTACTGGACTAGCGGGAGAACCGAGCTCCTACAATGAGCAGTTCTTC.

The chain is built from TRBV29-1 and TRBJ2-1; possibly TRBD1 for D (5 bases). This CDR3 is 14 amino acids long. Germline CDR1 and CDR2: SQVTM and ANQGSEA. Trimming took 4 bases from V and 8 from J, leaving 18 bases between them. In DNA form, the CDR3 reads TGCAGCGTTGGTGGCAGGGCAAGTATACATGAGCAGTTCTTC. Amino acids: CSVGGRASIHEQFF.

This chain uses TRBV28 with TRBJ2-3, with 7 positions matching TRBD1. Per germline, CDR1 MDHEN and CDR2 SYDVKM. This CDR3 has 12 amino acids. V shed 3 bases and J 13 bases; nucleotides not matched to a gene: 7. CDR3 protein: CASSLRQGWEYF. The CDR3 DNA follows: TGTGCCAGCAGTTTGCGACAGGGTTGGGAGTATTTT.

This clone showed up just a few times. V and J are TRBV21-1 and TRBJ1-5. TRBV21-1 is a pseudogene locus. This CDR3 comprises 15 residues. Written as DNA, the CDR3 is TGTGCCATCCCGTTCCGGGGAGACGGCAATCAGCCCCAGCATTTT. It codes for CAIPFRGDGNQPQHF.

This chain joins TRBV18 and TRBJ2-1; 11 bases are shared with TRBD2. V shed 4 bases and J 9 bases; nucleotides not matched to a gene: 8. CDR3 length equals 15 residues. Germline CDR1 and CDR2: KGHSH and LQKENI. This CDR3 reads CASSRGTSGHPEQFF. For the CDR3, the DNA is TGTGCCAGCTCACGGGGGACTAGCGGCCATCCTGAGCAGTTCTTC.

The chain joins TRBV10-1 to TRBJ2-1; 7 bases map to TRBD2. Trimming cost V 9 bases and J 7 bases; bases outside gene matches: 9. The CDR3 is made up of 13 amino acids. Germline CDR1 is WNHNN and CDR2 is SYGVQD (reference sequence). CDR3 coding DNA: TGCGCCAGTTCTCCTAGCGGCGTAAATGAGCAGTTCTTC. This translates into CASSPSGVNEQFF.

The CDR3 protein is CTSSQALPDTENTGELFF. The CDR3 DNA reads TGCACCAGCAGCCAAGCTCTACCGGACACAGAGAACACCGGGGAGCTGTTTTTT. The chain couples TRBV1 to TRBJ2-2; TRBD1 reflects the table's D call only, with no check against the DNA. TRBV1 is classified as a pseudogene. The CDR3 is 18 amino acids.

The V call is TRBV19, the J call TRBJ1-1; a weak D match, TRBD1 (5 bases). The V end lost 5 bases, the J end lost 4 bases, and 14 bases lay between the germline ends. The CDR3 consists of 14 residues. Looked up from germline, CDR1 is LNHDA and CDR2 is SQIVND (reference sequence). The CDR3: CASSPPGGGTEAFF. The CDR3 nucleotides are TGTGCCAGTAGTCCGCCGGGGGGGGGCACTGAAGCTTTCTTT. Filled out from reference TRBV19 and TRBJ1-1, the complete variable domain reads DGGITQSPKYLFRKEGQNVTLSCEQNLNHDAMYWYRQDPGQGLRLIYYSQIVNDFQKGDIAEGYSVSREKKESFPLTVTSAQKNPTAFYLCASSPPGGGTEAFFGQGTRLTVV.

Only a few counts were recorded for this clone. The V gene is TRBV18, the J gene TRBJ1-2, with TRBD1 matching 7 bases. The CDR3 has 14 residues. Germline assignment: CDR1 KGHSH and CDR2 LQKENI. Germline trimming cut 6 bases from V and 7 bases from J; bases unmatched to any gene: 11. The CDR3: CASSPNWGQSGYTF. CDR3 DNA: TGTGCCAGCTCCCCAAACTGGGGACAGAGTGGCTACACCTTC.

The gene calls are TRBV7-3 and TRBJ2-2; D perhaps matches TRBD1 (5 bases). This CDR3 has 15 residues. Germline assignment: CDR1 SGHTA and CDR2 FQGTGA. The V gene lost 1 base and the J gene lost 4 bases, with 10 bases spanning the gap. The CDR3 protein is CASSLIRAGTGELFF. The CDR3 region has the DNA TGTGCCAGCAGCTTAATCAGGGCTGGCACCGGGGAGCTGTTTTTT. The entire variable domain, with the rest obtained from reference TRBV7-3 and TRBJ2-2, is as follows: GAGVSQTPSNKVTEKGKYVELRCDPISGHTALYWYRQSLGQGPEFLIYFQGTGAADDSGLPNDRFFAVRPEGSVSTLKIQRTERGDSAVYLCASSLIRAGTGELFFGEGSRLTVL.

This clone was observed a handful of times. The chain uses TRBV12-3 or TRBV12-4 and TRBJ2-1, with D unclear. The CDR3 has 11 amino acids. V was shortened by 3 bases and J by 10 bases, with 7 bases between the two germline ends. CDR3 residues: CASSFFSEQFF. CDR3 in DNA: TGTGCCAGCAGTTTCTTTTCGGAGCAGTTCTTC.

The chain joins TRBV19 to TRBJ1-4; no reliable D call. From germline, CDR1 is LNHDA and CDR2 SQIVND (reference sequence). V lost 3 bases and J 0 bases, leaving 8 bases between the germline ends. This CDR3 is 15 amino acids long. The CDR3 nucleotides read TGTGCCAGTAGTATCGGGGTTTCAACTAATGAAAAACTGTTTTTT. Translated: CASSIGVSTNEKLFF.